Listed here are 15 T cell receptor beta chains from one sample, sequenced in a study of blood T cell repertoires in COVID-19. Repertoires were generated with immunoSEQ multiplex PCR, while TCRdb's copy carries only in-frame clones and drops some. The table lists 80,000 to 130,000 clones, roughly nine tenths of them singletons. Input material: peripheral blood. The receptor set was obtained from a man between 60 and 75 years old with acute or convalescent COVID-19.

The V and J genes are TRBV7-2 and TRBJ2-4; D remains unclear. Germline V gives CDR1 SGHTA, CDR2 FQGNSA. The CDR3 extends over 15 amino acids. V dropped 1 base and J dropped 6 bases, with 13 bases sitting between them. The CDR3 bases are TGTGCCAGCAGCTTAGAATGGTGGCCGGGAAACATTCAGTACTTC. Protein product: CASSLEWWPGNIQYF.

V usage is TRBV28 and J usage is TRBJ1-2, with TRBD1 matching over 7 bases. Germline V lookup: CDR1 MDHEN, CDR2 SYDVKM. V lost 7 bases, J lost 4 bases, and 6 bases stayed unmatched. This CDR3 is 13 amino acids long. CDR3 nucleotide sequence: TGTGCCAGCACCACGACAGGGATCTATGGCTACACCTTC. This codes for CASTTTGIYGYTF.

V usage is TRBV5-1 and J usage is TRBJ2-7; TRBD1 matches at 7 bases. The junction had 0 bases not matched to a gene; V was cut back by 0 bases and J by 0 bases. CDR1 is SGHRS and CDR2 is YFSETQ in the germline V gene. This CDR3 has 14 amino acids. CDR3 loop: CASSLGDSSYEQYF. The CDR3 DNA follows: TGCGCCAGCAGCTTGGGGGACAGCTCCTACGAGCAGTACTTC.

V gene TRBV29-1 combines with J gene TRBJ2-7; D remains unclear. Looked up from germline, CDR1 is SQVTM and CDR2 is ANQGSEA. V was trimmed by 8 bases and J by 5 bases, leaving 19 bases between them. The CDR3 sequence is 13 residues long. Here the CDR3 DNA reads TGCAGCTTTGCGCGCTCCCGTAAAGACGAGCAGTACTTC. Translated: CSFARSRKDEQYF.

The chain couples TRBV18 to TRBJ2-7, with 7 bases fitting TRBD1. The CDR3 is 13 residues long. J lost 3 bases, V lost 4 bases, and 3 bases had no gene match. CDR1 KGHSH and CDR2 LQKENI come from the germline V gene. CDR3: CASSQGAGYEQYV. The CDR3 region has the DNA TGTGCCAGCTCACAGGGGGCCGGCTACGAGCAGTACGTC.

This clone was recorded only once. J is TRBJ2-2 and V is TRBV19; tentative D call: TRBD2 (5 bases). The CDR3 is made up of 14 amino acids. Germline V CDR1 and CDR2: LNHDA, SQIVND (reference sequence). Trimming pared 4 bases from V and 3 bases from J, leaving 9 bases between. The CDR3 region has the DNA TGTGCCAGTAGTAACCTGAGGGACACCGGGGAGCTGTTTTTT. Protein: CASSNLRDTGELFF.

The chain has TRBV28 and TRBJ2-1; 8 bases line up with TRBD1. Looked up from germline, CDR1 is MDHEN and CDR2 is SYDVKM. V dropped 3 bases and J dropped 4; count of bases not matched to a gene: 5. This CDR3 has 15 residues. The CDR3, as DNA: TGTGCCAGCAGTTTCGACAGGGGTTCGTACAATGAGCAGTTCTTC. Translating gives CASSFDRGSYNEQFF.

This clone was counted once. This chain uses TRBV11-2 with TRBJ1-2; D may be TRBD1 (5 bases). CDR3 length: 16 residues. The germline V and J ends were trimmed by 6 bases and 0 bases, with 17 bases remaining between them. CDR1 SGHAT and CDR2 FQNNGV come from the germline V gene. The DNA for the CDR3 is TGTGCCAGCAGTTTTTTCGGGGGGGTATCTAACTATGGCTACACCTTC. Its protein product is CASSFFGGVSNYGYTF.

V is TRBV5-4 and J is TRBJ2-1, with TRBD1 identical over 9 bases. Germline V gives CDR1 SGHNT, CDR2 YYREEE (reference sequence). The CDR3 consists of 15 residues. V trimming: 4 bases; J trimming: 6 bases; junction bases outside the gene matches: 8. DNA for the CDR3: TGTGCCAGCAGCCCCCCGGGACAGGGTTTCAATGAGCAGTTCTTC. Translation: CASSPPGQGFNEQFF.

V is TRBV5-1 and J is TRBJ1-6; no definite D call. Germline V CDR1 and CDR2: SGHRS, YFSETQ. The CDR3 length is 18 residues. Trimming took 2 bases from V and 0 from J, leaving 15 bases between them. The CDR3, as DNA: TGCGCCAGCAGCTTAGCGGCCGGCGGGAGCTCCTATAATTCACCCCTCCACTTT. This encodes CASSLAAGGSSYNSPLHF.

The chain recombines TRBV5-4 with TRBJ1-1; D unresolved. The CDR3 contains 14 residues. CDR1 SGHNT and CDR2 YYREEE come from the germline V gene (reference sequence). Trimming removed 0 bases from V and 5 bases from J, with 11 bases in between. CDR3: CASSLDIDSTEAFF. In nucleotides, the CDR3 is TGTGCCAGCAGCTTGGATATTGATAGTACTGAAGCTTTCTTT.

The chain links TRBV7-3 to TRBJ2-2; TRBD2 matches 7 bases. CDR3 size: 15 residues. V was pared by 5 bases and J by 4 bases, with 7 bases of the junction left unmatched. Germline loops: CDR1 SGHTA, CDR2 FQGTGA. As DNA, the CDR3 is TGTGCCAGCAGCCCCATCTCGGGGGGCACCGGGGAGCTGTTTTTT. The encoded protein is CASSPISGGTGELFF.

This clone was recorded once. The gene calls are TRBV5-1 and TRBJ1-2; 8 bases fit TRBD1. CDR1 and CDR2 from the germline V gene are SGHRS and YFSETQ. Trimming took 0 bases from V and 7 from J; bases not matched to a gene: 8. CDR3 length equals 15 residues. The CDR3 sequence: CASSLGGQGTGGYTF. The CDR3 bases are TGCGCCAGCAGCTTGGGAGGACAGGGTACCGGTGGCTACACCTTC. The full variable domain, its missing parts supplied by reference TRBV5-1 and TRBJ1-2, is KAGVTQTPRYLIKTRGQQVTLSCSPISGHRSVSWYQQTPGQGLQFLFEYFSETQRNKGNFPGRFSGRQFSNSRSEMNVSTLELGDSALYLCASSLGGQGTGGYTFGSGTRLTVV.

This sequence joins TRBV6-6 and TRBJ1-1; no firm D call. Trimming removed 7 bases at V and 0 bases at J, with 6 bases between. The CDR3 is 12 amino acids. CDR1 is MNHNY, CDR2 SVGAGI, per germline (reference sequence). The CDR3 nucleotides read TGTGCCAGCACCATCATGAACACTGAAGCTTTCTTT. As protein: CASTIMNTEAFF.

The chain joins TRBV6-4 to TRBJ1-2, with D possibly being TRBD1 (5 bases). There are 13 residues in the CDR3. Trimming pared 2 bases from V and 8 bases from J, leaving 12 bases between. Germline V lookup: CDR1 MRHNA, CDR2 SNTAGT. The CDR3 reads CASSDPGGRGYTF. In DNA, the CDR3 is TGTGCCAGCAGTGACCCCGGGGGTAGGGGCTACACCTTC.